This TCR beta chain stems from a study of sequential checkpoint blockade in melanoma. Study-level information: Each arm's sequence ended with maintenance nivolumab.

CDR1 LGHNA and CDR2 YSLEER come from the germline V gene. The CDR3 totals 14 residues. Treatment described: randomized to nivolumab then ipilimumab (arm A) or the reverse (arm B). Patients had received no earlier DNA-damaging chemotherapy. Only in-frame clones appear in the TCRdb table, and some are missing; sequencing was by immunoSEQ multiplex PCR. The table lists under 13,000 clones, roughly 52% of them singletons. The clonotype originates from a human donor with melanoma. The sequencing used CD8+ T cells sorted from blood (inferred from file names), collected from a patient given nivolumab and ipilimumab in sequence. The chain links TRBV4-3 to TRBJ2-5; TRBD2 is a possible D gene (6 bases). Near its end, the DNA agrees better with TRBJ2-7, so the J call may be wrong. DNA of the CDR3: TGCGCCAGCAGCCCCGGTCGGAGGGGATACGAGCAGTACTTC. It translates to CASSPGRRGYEQYF.